A selection of T cell receptor beta chains follows, all from one sample in a study of human T cells and chemical hapten exposure. TCRdb recomputed calls from the RACE reads with MiXCR, one row per CDR3 protein. The repertoire consists of some 65,000 distinct CDR3 sequences, with 6% to 7% occurring once and the leading ten covering 3.4%. Sample: whole blood. Source of these receptors: a female donor in good health. Some clones in this sample may be carry-over from other donors' samples. The CDR3 runs from the conserved cysteine through the conserved F or W. The order of the fields is V gene, CDR3 protein.

TRBV5-1,CASRRGQGGSDTQYF
TRBV18,CASSPYREGSQPQHF
TRBV4-2,CASSQVPETQYF
TRBV6-6,CASSYSTGRRFTYEQYF
TRBV5-6,CASSMGRTEKLFF
TRBV4-3,CASSRGIQTDTQYF
TRBV6-1,CASSEYNSPLHF
TRBV6-5,CASSYRGATGNTIYF
TRBV11-2,CASSLVLQAESSYNEQFF
TRBV9,CASSVAASHSYEQYF
TRBV14,CASSQVGGSTPLHF
TRBV2,CASRSVSPNEQFF
TRBV28,CASSSPSYFNTEAFF
TRBV7-8,CASSPGLARNTQYF
TRBV9,CASSVGSADTQYF
TRBV20-1,CSASPGSHSSYEQYF
TRBV14,CASSQGGFGETEAFF
TRBV29-1,CSAGGAGAAGELFF
TRBV20-1,CSARDTGRNEQFF
TRBV7-2,CASSLSDISNYGYTF
TRBV4-1,CASSQEASGRSSSYEQYF
TRBV29-1,CSVPSDRGEQYF